This is a list of T cell receptor beta chains from one sample in a study of blood T cell repertoires in COVID-19. Assay used: immunoSEQ multiplex PCR; TCRdb lists only in-frame clones, some missing. The sample has 270,000 or so clones; 70% to 90% are singletons. The source material was peripheral blood. These receptors came from a woman aged 25 to 39 with active or convalescent COVID-19. CDR3s include the opening cysteine and the closing phenylalanine or tryptophan. The order of the fields is clone size, D gene, J gene, V gene, CDR3 protein, CDR3 DNA. The D gene is left open where the match is weak. The listing skips clone size in some rows; elsewhere it reads once, few, many or a size class.

size: .
D: .
J: TRBJ1-1
V: TRBV10-3
CDR3: CAISDREVSTEAFF
DNA: TGTGCCATCAGTGACAGGGAGGTTAGCACTGAAGCTTTCTTT

size: few
D: TRBD1
J: TRBJ1-4
V: TRBV7-9
CDR3: CASSGSGGATNEKLFF
DNA: TGTGCCAGCAGCGGCTCAGGGGGCGCAACTAATGAAAAACTGTTTTTT

size: .
D: TRBD2
J: TRBJ2-7
V: TRBV27
CDR3: CASSSIAGAPYSYEQYF
DNA: TGTGCCAGCAGTTCTATAGCGGGGGCCCCTTACTCCTACGAGCAGTACTTC

size: .
D: .
J: TRBJ2-5
V: TRBV11-2
CDR3: CATSRAVGETQYF
DNA: TGTGCCACTTCGAGGGCCGTAGGGGAGACCCAGTACTTC

size: .
D: .
J: TRBJ1-2
V: TRBV30
CDR3: CAWMGRGNYGYTF
DNA: TGTGCCTGGATGGGAAGGGGAAACTATGGCTACACCTTC

size: .
D: .
J: TRBJ1-2
V: TRBV4-1
CDR3: CASSPPGQSWGGYTF
DNA: TGCGCCAGCAGCCCACCCGGACAGTCTTGGGGAGGCTACACCTTC

size: .
D: TRBD1
J: TRBJ2-1
V: TRBV19
CDR3: CASSNPGQGGNEQFF
DNA: TGTGCCAGCTCTAATCCGGGACAGGGGGGGAATGAGCAGTTCTTC

size: .
D: .
J: TRBJ1-2
V: TRBV19
CDR3: CASRTPWTVYGYTF
DNA: TGTGCCAGTAGAACGCCCTGGACTGTCTATGGCTACACCTTC

size: .
D: .
J: TRBJ1-6
V: TRBV2
CDR3: CASRDIRGSYNSPLHF
DNA: TGTGCCAGCAGGGACATAAGGGGCTCCTATAATTCACCCCTCCACTTT

size: .
D: TRBD1
J: TRBJ1-2
V: TRBV29-1
CDR3: CSVGDSYNGYTF
DNA: TGCAGCGTTGGGGACAGTTACAATGGCTACACCTTC

size: .
D: .
J: TRBJ1-4
V: TRBV7-2
CDR3: CASSLGGGNEKLFF
DNA: TGTGCCAGCAGCTTAGGGGGAGGTAATGAAAAACTGTTTTTT

size: .
D: TRBD2
J: TRBJ2-1
V: TRBV27
CDR3: CASSFSGPNNEQFF
DNA: TGTGCCAGCAGTTTTAGCGGGCCCAACAATGAGCAGTTCTTC

size: .
D: .
J: TRBJ1-2
V: TRBV7-9
CDR3: CASSVGPSGYTF
DNA: TGTGCCAGCAGCGTAGGGCCATCTGGCTACACCTTC

size: once
D: .
J: TRBJ2-2
V: TRBV5-1
CDR3: CASSLQGNTGELFF
DNA: TGCGCCAGCAGCTTACAGGGGAACACCGGGGAGCTGTTTTTT

size: .
D: TRBD2
J: TRBJ2-5
V: TRBV4-1
CDR3: CASSHIGLAGGPETQYF
DNA: TGCGCCAGCAGCCATATAGGACTAGCGGGGGGGCCAGAGACCCAGTACTTC

size: .
D: .
J: TRBJ1-5
V: TRBV28
CDR3: CASSSNSQPQHF
DNA: TGTGCCAGCAGTAGCAACAGTCAGCCCCAGCATTTT

size: .
D: TRBD1
J: TRBJ1-2
V: TRBV27
CDR3: CASRDRGPYGYTF
DNA: TGTGCCAGCAGGGACAGGGGTCCCTATGGCTACACCTTC

size: .
D: .
J: TRBJ1-1
V: TRBV9
CDR3: CASSVVSGSGEAFF
DNA: TGTGCCAGCAGCGTAGTGTCGGGGTCGGGTGAAGCTTTCTTT

size: .
D: .
J: TRBJ1-4
V: TRBV28
CDR3: CASSLEGDEKLFF
DNA: TGTGCCAGCAGTTTAGAGGGAGATGAAAAACTGTTTTTT

size: .
D: .
J: TRBJ1-2
V: TRBV5-1
CDR3: CASSLGRRETNYGYTF
DNA: TGCGCCAGCAGCTTGGGCCGGAGGGAGACTAACTATGGCTACACCTTC

size: .
D: .
J: TRBJ2-3
V: TRBV5-1
CDR3: CASSLAVGGGPFTDTQYF
DNA: TGCGCCAGCAGCTTGGCGGTTGGCGGGGGCCCATTCACAGATACGCAGTATTTT

size: .
D: .
J: TRBJ1-1
V: TRBV27
CDR3: CASTPLGHLNTEAFF
DNA: TGTGCCAGCACCCCTCTGGGACACCTGAACACTGAAGCTTTCTTT

size: .
D: TRBD1
J: TRBJ2-5
V: TRBV7-7
CDR3: CASSSWTGFGKETQYF
DNA: TGTGCTAGCAGCTCATGGACAGGGTTTGGAAAAGAGACCCAGTACTTC

size: .
D: .
J: TRBJ2-1
V: TRBV27
CDR3: CASSSGATSTSRIF
DNA: TGTGCCAGCAGTTCAGGGGCCACCTCGACTAGCAGGATCTTC

size: .
D: .
J: TRBJ2-3
V: TRBV2
CDR3: CASSDNTDTQYF
DNA: TGTGCCAGCAGTGACAACACAGATACGCAGTATTTT

size: .
D: .
J: TRBJ1-3
V: TRBV19
CDR3: CASTRRGSDTIYF
DNA: TGTGCCAGTACCCGCAGGGGATCGGACACCATATATTTT

size: .
D: TRBD1
J: TRBJ1-1
V: TRBV7-9
CDR3: CASSPPDRAAEAFF
DNA: TGTGCCAGCAGCCCCCCGGACAGGGCAGCCGAAGCTTTCTTT

size: .
D: TRBD2
J: TRBJ2-5
V: TRBV4-1
CDR3: CASSPGLAGGPGETQYF
DNA: TGCGCCAGCAGCCCGGGACTAGCGGGGGGGCCTGGAGAGACCCAGTACTTC

size: .
D: TRBD1
J: TRBJ1-2
V: TRBV30
CDR3: CAWRDRGNHGYTF
DNA: TGTGCCTGGCGGGACAGGGGAAACCATGGCTACACCTTC

size: .
D: TRBD1
J: TRBJ1-2
V: TRBV30
CDR3: CAWSADHRGGYTF
DNA: TGTGCCTGGAGTGCCGACCACAGGGGCGGCTACACCTTC

size: .
D: TRBD1
J: TRBJ2-4
V: TRBV19
CDR3: CASRETGWNIQYF
DNA: TGTGCCAGTAGAGAGACAGGGTGGAACATTCAGTACTTC

size: .
D: .
J: TRBJ1-3
V: TRBV6-6
CDR3: CASSYSYSGNTIYF
DNA: TGTGCCAGCAGTTACTCGTACTCTGGAAACACCATATATTTT

size: once
D: .
J: TRBJ1-1
V: TRBV19
CDR3: CASSWGLEAFF
DNA: TGTGCCAGTAGTTGGGGGCTAGAAGCTTTCTTT

size: .
D: TRBD2
J: TRBJ2-3
V: TRBV19
CDR3: CASSTAGGTDTQYF
DNA: TGTGCCAGTAGTACAGCGGGGGGCACAGATACGCAGTATTTT

size: .
D: .
J: TRBJ1-5
V: TRBV5-1
CDR3: CASSLEAGGQPQHF
DNA: TGCGCCAGCAGCTTGGAAGCGGGTGGGCAGCCCCAGCATTTT

size: .
D: .
J: TRBJ1-2
V: TRBV5-5
CDR3: CASSLEAHRVGGYTF
DNA: TGTGCCAGCAGCTTGGAGGCCCATCGGGTGGGTGGCTACACCTTC

size: .
D: TRBD2
J: TRBJ2-7
V: TRBV3-1/TRBV3-2
CDR3: CASSLAGTIVGEQYF
DNA: TGTGCCAGCAGCCTAGCCGGGACTATAGTCGGCGAGCAGTACTTC

size: .
D: .
J: TRBJ2-2
V: TRBV5-1
CDR3: CASSSVPRGNTGELFF
DNA: TGCGCCAGCAGCTCTGTCCCTAGGGGAAACACCGGGGAGCTGTTTTTT

size: once
D: TRBD1
J: TRBJ1-6
V: TRBV27
CDR3: CASSLYGDRDNSPLHF
DNA: TGTGCCAGCAGTCTCTACGGGGACAGGGATAATTCACCCCTCCACTTT

size: .
D: TRBD2
J: TRBJ2-1
V: TRBV2
CDR3: CASRAGPSGGEQFF
DNA: TGTGCCAGCAGGGCCGGGCCTAGCGGGGGTGAGCAGTTCTTC

size: few
D: .
J: TRBJ1-1
V: TRBV6-5
CDR3: CASSSHSRDTEAFF
DNA: TGTGCCAGCAGTTCCCATAGTCGAGACACTGAAGCTTTCTTT

size: .
D: TRBD1
J: TRBJ1-3
V: TRBV4-3
CDR3: CASSQDQDRGGNTIYF
DNA: TGCGCCAGCAGCCAAGATCAGGACAGGGGTGGAAACACCATATATTTT

size: .
D: TRBD1
J: TRBJ2-7
V: TRBV5-6
CDR3: CASSLPGQGAYEQYF
DNA: TGTGCCAGCAGCTTACCGGGACAGGGCGCCTACGAGCAGTACTTC

size: .
D: .
J: TRBJ2-2
V: TRBV7-3
CDR3: CASSLVEGSNTGELFF
DNA: TGTGCCAGCAGCTTAGTGGAGGGATCTAACACCGGGGAGCTGTTTTTT

size: .
D: TRBD2
J: TRBJ2-1
V: TRBV6-5
CDR3: CASSPGTSVYNEQFF
DNA: TGTGCCAGCAGTCCCGGGACTAGCGTATACAATGAGCAGTTCTTC

size: .
D: .
J: TRBJ1-1
V: TRBV4-1
CDR3: CASSSGHLNTEAFF
DNA: TGCGCCAGCAGTTCGGGACACCTGAACACTGAAGCTTTCTTT

size: .
D: TRBD1
J: TRBJ1-5
V: TRBV28
CDR3: CASSLAGTGGFQPQHF
DNA: TGTGCCAGCAGTTTGGCCGGGACAGGGGGCTTTCAGCCCCAGCATTTT

size: .
D: .
J: TRBJ1-5
V: TRBV6-5
CDR3: CASRPRQESNQPQHF
DNA: TGTGCCAGCAGGCCCAGACAGGAGTCAAATCAGCCCCAGCATTTT

size: .
D: .
J: TRBJ1-1
V: TRBV18
CDR3: CASSPTGYTEAFF
DNA: TGTGCCAGCTCACCAACAGGCTACACTGAAGCTTTCTTT

size: .
D: .
J: TRBJ2-3
V: TRBV6-4
CDR3: CASRGTLTDTQYF
DNA: TGTGCCAGCAGGGGGACTCTCACAGATACGCAGTATTTT

size: .
D: .
J: TRBJ1-1
V: TRBV28
CDR3: CASSGRQGRGEAFF
DNA: TGTGCCAGCAGTGGGCGGCAGGGAAGGGGTGAAGCTTTCTTT

size: .
D: TRBD2
J: TRBJ2-3
V: TRBV10-3
CDR3: CAISEMGAGGTDTQYF
DNA: TGTGCCATCAGTGAAATGGGGGCGGGGGGAACAGATACGCAGTATTTT

size: .
D: TRBD1
J: TRBJ2-2
V: TRBV5-4
CDR3: CASSLGQGDTGELFF
DNA: TGTGCCAGCAGCTTGGGGCAGGGGGACACCGGGGAGCTGTTTTTT